This is a list of T cell receptor beta chains from one sample in a study of blood T cell repertoires in COVID-19. Profiled with immunoSEQ multiplex PCR; TCRdb holds only in-frame clones, not every one. The data contain just over 60,000 clones, roughly four fifths of them singletons. Sequenced: peripheral blood. All receptors derive from a man between 60 and 70 years old with acute or convalescent COVID-19. Each CDR3 is given with its conserved first and last residue. D genes are given only for firm matches. Clone size is given for some rows only: seen once, a few or many times, or a class if the clone is expanded.

V gene: TRBV20-1
D gene: .
clone size: once
J gene: TRBJ2-3
CDR3 protein: CSASSFDTQYF
CDR3 DNA: TGCAGTGCTAGTAGCTTTGATACGCAGTATTTT

V gene: TRBV18
D gene: .
clone size: .
J gene: TRBJ1-1
CDR3 protein: CASSPRGTASSPEAFF
CDR3 DNA: TGTGCCAGCTCACCTCGCGGGACGGCTTCCTCCCCTGAAGCTTTCTTT

V gene: TRBV5-6
D gene: .
clone size: .
J gene: TRBJ1-6
CDR3 protein: CASSLTESSYNSPLHF
CDR3 DNA: TGTGCCAGCAGCTTGACGGAGAGCTCCTATAATTCACCCCTCCACTTT

V gene: TRBV3-1/TRBV3-2
D gene: TRBD1
clone size: .
J gene: TRBJ1-6
CDR3 protein: CASSLRTGTTPLHF
CDR3 DNA: TGTGCCAGCAGCTTACGGACAGGTACGACACCCCTCCACTTT

V gene: TRBV7-2
D gene: TRBD2
clone size: .
J gene: TRBJ2-1
CDR3 protein: CASSLRGLADNEQFF
CDR3 DNA: TGTGCCAGCAGCTTACGAGGCCTAGCGGACAATGAGCAGTTCTTC

V gene: TRBV4-1
D gene: TRBD1
clone size: .
J gene: TRBJ1-6
CDR3 protein: CASSQAGTGNNSPLHF
CDR3 DNA: TGCGCCAGCAGCCAGGCCGGGACAGGGAACAATTCACCCCTCCACTTT

V gene: TRBV21-1
D gene: .
clone size: .
J gene: TRBJ2-7
CDR3 protein: CASSPRNPRLYEQYF
CDR3 DNA: TGTGCCAGCAGCCCGCGAAACCCCAGACTCTACGAGCAGTACTTC

V gene: TRBV11-2
D gene: .
clone size: .
J gene: TRBJ1-2
CDR3 protein: CASSLEAGNYGYTF
CDR3 DNA: TGTGCCAGCAGCTTAGAAGCAGGGAACTATGGCTACACCTTC

V gene: TRBV18
D gene: .
clone size: few
J gene: TRBJ1-5
CDR3 protein: CASSPGRQNQPQHF
CDR3 DNA: TGTGCCAGCTCACCCGGCAGACAAAATCAGCCCCAGCATTTT

V gene: TRBV14
D gene: .
clone size: .
J gene: TRBJ1-6
CDR3 protein: CASSQEAQKYNSPLHF
CDR3 DNA: TGTGCCAGCAGCCAAGAGGCCCAGAAATATAATTCACCCCTCCACTTT

V gene: TRBV18
D gene: .
clone size: .
J gene: TRBJ1-1
CDR3 protein: CASSPKSRALEAFF
CDR3 DNA: TGTGCCAGCTCACCAAAGTCTAGAGCGCTTGAAGCTTTCTTT

V gene: TRBV6-5
D gene: .
clone size: .
J gene: TRBJ1-1
CDR3 protein: CASTRGDTEAFF
CDR3 DNA: TGTGCCAGCACCCGGGGGGACACTGAAGCTTTCTTT

V gene: TRBV9
D gene: TRBD1
clone size: .
J gene: TRBJ2-7
CDR3 protein: CASSDLPGQGGHEQYF
CDR3 DNA: TGTGCCAGCAGTGATCTTCCGGGACAGGGTGGTCACGAGCAGTACTTC

V gene: TRBV5-4
D gene: TRBD1
clone size: .
J gene: TRBJ2-3
CDR3 protein: CASSLVPGTGATDTQYF
CDR3 DNA: TGTGCCAGCAGCTTGGTCCCCGGGACAGGGGCAACCGATACGCAGTATTTT

V gene: TRBV6-5
D gene: .
clone size: .
J gene: TRBJ2-1
CDR3 protein: CASSYLSSYNEQFF
CDR3 DNA: TGTGCCAGCAGTTATCTGAGCTCCTACAATGAGCAGTTCTTC

V gene: TRBV9
D gene: .
clone size: .
J gene: TRBJ1-1
CDR3 protein: CASSVDAVRNTEAFF
CDR3 DNA: TGTGCCAGCAGCGTAGACGCGGTTCGGAACACTGAAGCTTTCTTT

V gene: TRBV11-2
D gene: .
clone size: .
J gene: TRBJ1-2
CDR3 protein: CASSLETGNYGYTF
CDR3 DNA: TGTGCCAGCAGCTTAGAAACAGGAAACTATGGCTACACCTTC

V gene: TRBV2
D gene: .
clone size: .
J gene: TRBJ1-5
CDR3 protein: CASTGQFNQPQHF
CDR3 DNA: TGTGCCAGCACAGGGCAGTTCAATCAGCCCCAGCATTTT

V gene: TRBV5-1
D gene: .
clone size: .
J gene: TRBJ2-3
CDR3 protein: CASSRGTTDTQYF
CDR3 DNA: TGCGCCAGCAGCCGGGGGACCACAGATACGCAGTATTTT

V gene: TRBV20-1
D gene: TRBD2
clone size: .
J gene: TRBJ2-1
CDR3 protein: CSATEREFSHEQFF
CDR3 DNA: TGCAGTGCTACTGAGCGGGAATTTTCCCATGAGCAGTTCTTC

V gene: TRBV6-1
D gene: TRBD1
clone size: .
J gene: TRBJ1-2
CDR3 protein: CASSGDRDRSLSNYGYTF
CDR3 DNA: TGTGCCAGCAGTGGAGACCGGGACAGGTCCCTTTCTAACTATGGCTACACCTTC

V gene: TRBV7-9
D gene: TRBD1
clone size: .
J gene: TRBJ2-1
CDR3 protein: CASRGTGGRSSYNEQFF
CDR3 DNA: TGTGCCAGCAGGGGTACAGGGGGTAGGAGCTCCTACAATGAGCAGTTCTTC

V gene: TRBV25-1
D gene: .
clone size: once
J gene: TRBJ2-3
CDR3 protein: CASSDPTFTDTQYF
CDR3 DNA: TGTGCCAGCAGTGATCCTACCTTTACAGATACGCAGTATTTT

V gene: TRBV6-5
D gene: TRBD2
clone size: .
J gene: TRBJ2-7
CDR3 protein: CASRVAGGPNYEQYF
CDR3 DNA: TGTGCCAGCAGGGTAGCGGGAGGGCCGAATTACGAGCAGTACTTC

V gene: TRBV4-3
D gene: .
clone size: .
J gene: TRBJ1-5
CDR3 protein: CASSQVWQGASESNQPQHF
CDR3 DNA: TGCGCCAGCAGCCAAGTCTGGCAAGGAGCTTCGGAAAGCAATCAGCCCCAGCATTTT

V gene: TRBV4-1
D gene: TRBD1
clone size: .
J gene: TRBJ1-2
CDR3 protein: CASSHTGGSDYGYTF
CDR3 DNA: TGCGCCAGCAGCCACACAGGGGGAAGTGACTATGGCTACACCTTC

V gene: TRBV7-6
D gene: TRBD2
clone size: .
J gene: TRBJ2-2
CDR3 protein: CASRGRALNTGELFF
CDR3 DNA: TGTGCCTCGAGAGGGAGGGCTCTGAACACCGGGGAGCTGTTTTTT

V gene: TRBV11-2
D gene: .
clone size: .
J gene: TRBJ1-2
CDR3 protein: CASSLGAGHYGYTF
CDR3 DNA: TGTGCCAGCAGCTTAGGGGCAGGGCACTATGGCTACACCTTC

V gene: TRBV28
D gene: .
clone size: .
J gene: TRBJ1-1
CDR3 protein: CASTGTPNTEAFF
CDR3 DNA: TGTGCCAGCACGGGGACACCCAACACTGAAGCTTTCTTT

V gene: TRBV6-6
D gene: TRBD1
clone size: .
J gene: TRBJ1-5
CDR3 protein: CASNEGQGNNQPQHF
CDR3 DNA: TGTGCCAGCAACGAGGGACAGGGAAACAATCAGCCCCAGCATTTT

V gene: TRBV5-1
D gene: TRBD1
clone size: once
J gene: TRBJ2-7
CDR3 protein: CASSLVQGVTYEQYF
CDR3 DNA: TGCGCCAGCAGCTTGGTACAGGGGGTAACCTACGAGCAGTACTTC

V gene: TRBV18
D gene: .
clone size: .
J gene: TRBJ1-2
CDR3 protein: CASSPGQDYGYTF
CDR3 DNA: TGTGCCAGCTCACCAGGTCAGGATTATGGCTACACCTTC

V gene: TRBV7-9
D gene: .
clone size: .
J gene: TRBJ1-1
CDR3 protein: CASSLAYGEGAFF
CDR3 DNA: TGTGCCAGCAGCTTAGCGTATGGGGAGGGGGCTTTCTTT

V gene: TRBV6-1
D gene: .
clone size: .
J gene: TRBJ1-5
CDR3 protein: CASSEGKTSNQPQHF
CDR3 DNA: TGTGCCAGCAGTGAAGGGAAGACTTCCAATCAGCCCCAGCATTTT

V gene: TRBV10-3
D gene: .
clone size: .
J gene: TRBJ2-2
CDR3 protein: CAIREGHQYTGELFF
CDR3 DNA: TGTGCCATCAGGGAGGGACACCAGTACACCGGGGAGCTGTTTTTT

V gene: TRBV19
D gene: .
clone size: .
J gene: TRBJ2-1
CDR3 protein: CASSISSSIDEQFF
CDR3 DNA: TGTGCCAGTAGTATCTCGAGTAGCATCGATGAGCAGTTCTTC

V gene: TRBV5-4
D gene: TRBD1
clone size: .
J gene: TRBJ2-7
CDR3 protein: CASSRDRHYEQYF
CDR3 DNA: TGTGCCAGCAGTCGGGACAGGCACTACGAGCAGTACTTC

V gene: TRBV24-1
D gene: .
clone size: .
J gene: TRBJ2-1
CDR3 protein: CATSDFSGKTYNEQFF
CDR3 DNA: TGTGCCACCAGTGATTTCTCAGGGAAAACCTACAATGAGCAGTTCTTC

V gene: TRBV5-4
D gene: .
clone size: .
J gene: TRBJ1-2
CDR3 protein: CASSLDRASYGYTF
CDR3 DNA: TGTGCCAGCAGCTTGGACAGGGCGAGCTATGGCTACACCTTC

V gene: TRBV12-3/TRBV12-4
D gene: .
clone size: .
J gene: TRBJ2-7
CDR3 protein: CASSSRGEQYF
CDR3 DNA: TGTGCCAGCAGCTCACGGGGGGAGCAGTACTTC